Sequencing of this T cell receptor (beta chain) was carried out in a study of T-cell memory formation after mild COVID-19. Study observations and caveats: In second-wave clones peaking day 37, SARS-CoV-2 specificity remained unconfirmed. Contracting CD4+ clones lay largely in CM and EM, with CD8+ ones residing in EMRA.

The V gene lost 3 bases and the J gene lost 1 base, with 15 bases spanning the gap. This CDR3 is built from 16 residues. CDR1 and CDR2 (germline): LGHNA, YSLEER. Using its own MiXCR run on the 5' RACE reads, TCRdb lists one record per CDR3 protein. Found here are under 60,000 distinct CDR3 sequences, 9.3% of them singletons; the top ten hold about 10%. On this clonotype: Antigen unknown.

The chain has TRBV4-3 and TRBJ2-5; D is perhaps TRBD2 (6 bases). The sequence was obtained from an adult woman who had mild COVID-19 (a few samples of this study predate the infection). Cell type and time point are not known. The sequenced sample was PBMCs or a T cell subset sorted from them (not recorded which). Here the CDR3 reads CASSHGTPGLQETQYF. Here the CDR3 DNA reads TGCGCCAGCAGCCACGGGACTCCCGGCCTCCAAGAGACCCAGTACTTC.